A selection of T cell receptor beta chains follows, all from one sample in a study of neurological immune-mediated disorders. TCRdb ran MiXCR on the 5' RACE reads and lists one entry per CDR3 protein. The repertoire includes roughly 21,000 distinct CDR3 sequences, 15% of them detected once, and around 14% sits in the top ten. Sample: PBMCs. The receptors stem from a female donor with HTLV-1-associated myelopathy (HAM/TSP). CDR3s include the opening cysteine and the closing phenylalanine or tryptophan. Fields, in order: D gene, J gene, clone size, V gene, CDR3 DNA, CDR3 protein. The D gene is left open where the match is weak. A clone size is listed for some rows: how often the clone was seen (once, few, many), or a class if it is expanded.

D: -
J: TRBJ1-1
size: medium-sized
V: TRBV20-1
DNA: TGCAGTGCTCCATCCAGGGGCTTGACTGAAGCTTTCTTT
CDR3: CSAPSRGLTEAFF

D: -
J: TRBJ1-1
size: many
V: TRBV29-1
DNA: TGCAGCGTCGTATGGACAGTGCGGATGAACACTGAAGCTTTCTTT
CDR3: CSVVWTVRMNTEAFF

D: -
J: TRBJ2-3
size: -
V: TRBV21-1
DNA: TGTGCCAGCAGCAAAGAGGGCAGGGTGTATGAAACAGATACGCAGTATTTT
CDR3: CASSKEGRVYETDTQYF

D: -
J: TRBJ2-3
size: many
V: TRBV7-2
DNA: TGTGCCAGCAGCTTAGAGAGTTCCCACACAGATACGCAGTATTTT
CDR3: CASSLESSHTDTQYF

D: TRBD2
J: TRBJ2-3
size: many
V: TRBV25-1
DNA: TGTGCCAGCAGTGAATATGCCGGGACTAAGTCTGATACGCAGTATTTT
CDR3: CASSEYAGTKSDTQYF

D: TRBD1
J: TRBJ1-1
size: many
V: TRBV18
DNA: TGTGCCAGCTCACTAGGACAGGAGGACACTGAAGCTTTCTTT
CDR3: CASSLGQEDTEAFF

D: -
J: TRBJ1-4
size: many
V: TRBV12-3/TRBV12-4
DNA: TGTGCCAGCAGTTTGGCGGGGTATGGGGAAAAACTGTTTTTT
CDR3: CASSLAGYGEKLFF

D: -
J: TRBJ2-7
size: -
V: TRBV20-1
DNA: TGCAGTGCTCGCCGGGACTCCTATCCCTACGAGCAGTACTTC
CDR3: CSARRDSYPYEQYF

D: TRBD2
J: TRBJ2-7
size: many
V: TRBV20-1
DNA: TGCAGTGCTAGAGATGCGGGAGGGCCCTTAGACGAGCAGTACTTC
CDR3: CSARDAGGPLDEQYF

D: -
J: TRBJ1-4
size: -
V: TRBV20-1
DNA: TGCGGTGTCATAAGTGCAACTAATGAAAAACTGCTTTTT
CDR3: CGVISATNEKLLF

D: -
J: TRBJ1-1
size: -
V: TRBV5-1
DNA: TGCGCCAGCAGCTTGGAAGGGCAGGGGAACACTGAAGCTTTCTTT
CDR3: CASSLEGQGNTEAFF

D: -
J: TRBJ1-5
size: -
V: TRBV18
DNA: TGTGCCAGCTCACCACCGGCTGAGCCCCAGCATTTT
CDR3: CASSPPAEPQHF

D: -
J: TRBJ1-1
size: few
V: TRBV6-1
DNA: TGTGCCAGCAGTGAGTCCCGGGGGACTGAAGCTTTCTTT
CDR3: CASSESRGTEAFF

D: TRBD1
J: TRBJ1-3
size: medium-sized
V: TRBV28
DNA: TGTGCCAGCAGTTTAGAGGAGGCAGGGGGAATGGGAAACACCATATATTTT
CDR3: CASSLEEAGGMGNTIYF

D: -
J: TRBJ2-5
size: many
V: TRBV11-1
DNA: TGTGCCAGCAGCTTTTATGGGGGAGACCTCTCGGAGACCCAGTACTTC
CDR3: CASSFYGGDLSETQYF

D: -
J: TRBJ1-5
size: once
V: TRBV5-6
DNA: TGTGCCAGCAGCTTGGGTCCAGATCAGCCCCAGCATTTT
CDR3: CASSLGPDQPQHF

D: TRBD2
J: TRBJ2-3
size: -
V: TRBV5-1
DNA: TGCGCCAGCAGCACCGGACTAGCGGGAGGCACAGATACGCAGTATTTT
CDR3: CASSTGLAGGTDTQYF

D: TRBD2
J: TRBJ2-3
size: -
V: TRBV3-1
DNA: TGTGCCAGCAGCCAAGAAGGACTAGCGGGGGGTCGCGACACAGATACGCAGTATTTT
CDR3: CASSQEGLAGGRDTDTQYF

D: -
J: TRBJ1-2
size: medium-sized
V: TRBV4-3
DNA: TGCGCCAGCAGCCAAGATTTGCTCAGGACTTTAAACTATGGCTACACCTTC
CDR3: CASSQDLLRTLNYGYTF

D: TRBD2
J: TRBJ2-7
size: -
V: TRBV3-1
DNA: TGTGCCAGCAGTCCAGCGGGAGGGCCGAGAGAGCAGTACTTC
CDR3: CASSPAGGPREQYF